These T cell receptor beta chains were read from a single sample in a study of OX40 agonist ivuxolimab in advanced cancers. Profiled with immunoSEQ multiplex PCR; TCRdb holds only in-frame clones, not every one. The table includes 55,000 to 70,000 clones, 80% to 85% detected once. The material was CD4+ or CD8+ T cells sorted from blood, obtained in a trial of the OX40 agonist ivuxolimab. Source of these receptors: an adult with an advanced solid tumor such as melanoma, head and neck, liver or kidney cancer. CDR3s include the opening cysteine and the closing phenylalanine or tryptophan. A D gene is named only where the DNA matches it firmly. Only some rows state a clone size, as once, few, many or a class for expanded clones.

CDR3nt: TGTGCCAGCAGTGAAGGTGGGCGGGGACAAAGCGACTATGGCTACACCTTC
CDR3aa: CASSEGGRGQSDYGYTF
abundance: NA
v_gene: TRBV28
j_gene: TRBJ1-2
d_gene: NA
len: 17

CDR3nt: TGTGCCAGCAGTGGACTAGCGGGCGACTACTCTAGCACAGATACGCAGTATTTT
CDR3aa: CASSGLAGDYSSTDTQYF
abundance: NA
v_gene: TRBV2
j_gene: TRBJ2-3
d_gene: TRBD2
len: 18

CDR3nt: TGTGCCAGCAGTGCCTCAGGGTCCTACAATGAGCAGTTCTTC
CDR3aa: CASSASGSYNEQFF
abundance: once
v_gene: TRBV25-1
j_gene: TRBJ2-1
d_gene: NA
len: 14

CDR3nt: TGTGCCAGCAGCTTTGGAGGGCCTGGGAATCAGCCCCAGCATTTT
CDR3aa: CASSFGGPGNQPQHF
abundance: NA
v_gene: TRBV5-6
j_gene: TRBJ1-5
d_gene: NA
len: 15

CDR3nt: TGCAGCGTTCGGGGGGCCGCAGAGACCCAGTACTTC
CDR3aa: CSVRGAAETQYF
abundance: once
v_gene: TRBV29-1
j_gene: TRBJ2-5
d_gene: NA
len: 12

CDR3nt: TGTGCCATCAGTGGTGCAGAGAACACCGGGGAGCTGTTTTTT
CDR3aa: CAISGAENTGELFF
abundance: NA
v_gene: TRBV10-3
j_gene: TRBJ2-2
d_gene: NA
len: 14

CDR3nt: TGTGCCAGCAGTTCGCAGGCAACTAATGAAAAACTGTTTTTT
CDR3aa: CASSSQATNEKLFF
abundance: NA
v_gene: TRBV7-9
j_gene: TRBJ1-4
d_gene: NA
len: 14

CDR3nt: TGTGCCAGCAGTTCCGGACAGGGAGTAGGGTATGGCTACACCTTC
CDR3aa: CASSSGQGVGYGYTF
abundance: NA
v_gene: TRBV28
j_gene: TRBJ1-2
d_gene: TRBD1
len: 15

CDR3nt: TGCGCCAGCAGCCAAGTAAGCCTCCTAGTGGGCAATCAGCCCCAGCATTTT
CDR3aa: CASSQVSLLVGNQPQHF
abundance: NA
v_gene: TRBV4-1
j_gene: TRBJ1-5
d_gene: NA
len: 17

CDR3nt: TGTGCCAGCAGTTCTGAGACCGGAAACACCATATATTTT
CDR3aa: CASSSETGNTIYF
abundance: NA
v_gene: TRBV28
j_gene: TRBJ1-3
d_gene: NA
len: 13

CDR3nt: TGCGCCAGCAGTGACCCCAGACAGAGAGGAAACACCATATATTTT
CDR3aa: CASSDPRQRGNTIYF
abundance: NA
v_gene: TRBV10-2
j_gene: TRBJ1-3
d_gene: NA
len: 15

CDR3nt: TGTGCCAGCAGCTTTTCTCGAAACACCGGGGAGCTGTTTTTT
CDR3aa: CASSFSRNTGELFF
abundance: NA
v_gene: TRBV7-2
j_gene: TRBJ2-2
d_gene: NA
len: 14

CDR3nt: TGTGCCAGCAGCGCCCGGGAAGCCGATGAGCAGTTCTTC
CDR3aa: CASSAREADEQFF
abundance: NA
v_gene: TRBV11-3
j_gene: TRBJ2-1
d_gene: NA
len: 13

CDR3nt: TGTGCCAGCAGCGAAGCGGGAGATAGCACAGATACGCAGTATTTT
CDR3aa: CASSEAGDSTDTQYF
abundance: NA
v_gene: TRBV9
j_gene: TRBJ2-3
d_gene: TRBD2
len: 15

CDR3nt: TGTGCCAGCAGCTACCAGGGTAACACCGGGGAGCTGTTTTTT
CDR3aa: CASSYQGNTGELFF
abundance: NA
v_gene: TRBV11-2
j_gene: TRBJ2-2
d_gene: NA
len: 14

CDR3nt: TGTGCTAGCAGCCCTGCCGGGACAGATACGCAGTATTTT
CDR3aa: CASSPAGTDTQYF
abundance: NA
v_gene: TRBV7-7
j_gene: TRBJ2-3
d_gene: NA
len: 13

CDR3nt: TGTGCCAGCAGCCCCGTCGGATATTCGGGAGACCGCTCTGGGGCCAACGTCCTGACTTTC
CDR3aa: CASSPVGYSGDRSGANVLTF
abundance: NA
v_gene: TRBV9
j_gene: TRBJ2-6
d_gene: NA
len: 20

CDR3nt: TGTGCCAGCTCACAAGCTAACTATGGCTACACCTTC
CDR3aa: CASSQANYGYTF
abundance: NA
v_gene: TRBV18
j_gene: TRBJ1-2
d_gene: NA
len: 12

CDR3nt: TGTGCCAGCAGGACGACAGGGGGGTATCAGCCCCAGCATTTT
CDR3aa: CASRTTGGYQPQHF
abundance: NA
v_gene: TRBV6-6
j_gene: TRBJ1-5
d_gene: TRBD1
len: 14

CDR3nt: TGTGCCAGCAGTCGGGACTTTCACTACAATGAGCAGTTCTTC
CDR3aa: CASSRDFHYNEQFF
abundance: NA
v_gene: TRBV28
j_gene: TRBJ2-1
d_gene: NA
len: 14

CDR3nt: TGTGCCAGCAGTGAAAGAGGGGGGGGTGAAAAACTGTTTTTT
CDR3aa: CASSERGGGEKLFF
abundance: NA
v_gene: TRBV2
j_gene: TRBJ1-4
d_gene: NA
len: 14

CDR3nt: TGTGCCACCGCCCCGGGGGCCCAGCCCCAGCATTTT
CDR3aa: CATAPGAQPQHF
abundance: NA
v_gene: TRBV7-9
j_gene: TRBJ1-5
d_gene: NA
len: 12

CDR3nt: TGTGCCAGCAGCCAAACTACAGGCTCCTACAATGAGCAGTTCTTC
CDR3aa: CASSQTTGSYNEQFF
abundance: NA
v_gene: TRBV14
j_gene: TRBJ2-1
d_gene: NA
len: 15

CDR3nt: TGTGCCAGCAGTGGGGACAGAGTCTCTGGAAACACCATATATTTT
CDR3aa: CASSGDRVSGNTIYF
abundance: NA
v_gene: TRBV6-6
j_gene: TRBJ1-3
d_gene: TRBD1
len: 15

CDR3nt: TGCAGCGTTACCGGGACAGGGTCGACCTACGAGCAGTACTTC
CDR3aa: CSVTGTGSTYEQYF
abundance: NA
v_gene: TRBV29-1
j_gene: TRBJ2-7
d_gene: TRBD1
len: 14

CDR3nt: TGTGCCAGCAGCCCCCGAGGGTATGGGGCCAACGTCCTGACTTTC
CDR3aa: CASSPRGYGANVLTF
abundance: once
v_gene: TRBV6-6
j_gene: TRBJ2-6
d_gene: NA
len: 15

CDR3nt: TGTGCCAGCAGCTTGCTGCGGAGTTCACCCCTCCACTTT
CDR3aa: CASSLLRSSPLHF
abundance: few
v_gene: TRBV5-5
j_gene: TRBJ1-6
d_gene: NA
len: 13